What follows is one T cell receptor beta chain and its context. The sample comes from a study of cytomegalovirus exposure and HLA in healthy donors. CDR1 and CDR2 (germline): SGHRS, YFSETQ. The V gene lost 0 bases and the J gene lost 1 base, with 10 bases spanning the gap. The CDR3 loop spans 15 amino acids. Generated by immunoSEQ multiplex PCR, the TCRdb table keeps only in-frame clones and is missing some. The sample carries more than 300,000 clones, 70% to 90% recorded once. The chain uses TRBV5-1 and TRBJ1-1; D perhaps matches TRBD1 (5 bases). This clonotype was obtained from a woman aged 18-35 years in good health and CMV-seronegative. The specimen was PBMCs. The CDR3 here is CASSLVQGSNTEAFF. The CDR3 DNA reads as TGCGCCAGCAGCTTGGTTCAGGGATCGAACACTGAAGCTTTCTTT.